This T cell receptor beta chain was retrieved from a study of T cells in localized non-small cell lung cancer. Measured with immunoSEQ multiplex PCR; TCRdb has only the in-frame clones, and not every one. Of 75,000 to 80,000 clones listed, about 84% are singletons. Study conclusions and caveats: Adjacent uninvolved lung had the highest clonality, suggesting focused antigen responses. It remains possible that heterogeneity exists, since only one tumor region was sequenced. Longer overall survival was seen with higher T cell density measured in blood. Adjacent lung exhibited a median of around 60 among the 100 most abundant tumor clones.

With regard to this clone: Its antigen is not known.

Trimming at V came to 2 bases and at J to 2 bases, leaving 9 bases not matched to a gene. Germline V lookup: CDR1 SGHRS, CDR2 YFSETQ. The CDR3 is 18 amino acids. The J gene is TRBJ2-5, the V gene TRBV5-1; 13 bases fit TRBD2. The input for sequencing was peripheral blood, taken before any cancer treatment. The source of this sequence is a female donor older than 55 with stage I lung adenocarcinoma. CDR3 in DNA: TGCGCCAGCAGCTTAGGGACTAGCGGGACTCGTAGGCAAGAGACCCAGTACTTC. This sequence encodes CASSLGTSGTRRQETQYF.